A single sample gave rise to the 18 T cell receptor beta chains below, sequenced in a study of OX40 agonist ivuxolimab in advanced cancers. The repertoire was sequenced with immunoSEQ multiplex PCR; TCRdb's copy has only in-frame clones and lacks some. Found here are roughly 75,000 clones, over 90% of them singletons; the top ten hold about 6.4%. The sample consisted of CD4+ or CD8+ T cells sorted from blood, taken in a trial of the OX40 agonist ivuxolimab. These receptors all come from an adult with an advanced solid tumor such as melanoma, head and neck, liver or kidney cancer.

This chain uses TRBV5-1 with TRBJ2-7, with TRBD2 matching 13 bases. V shed 4 bases, J shed 5 bases, and the junction held 3 bases outside the gene matches. This CDR3 contains 14 residues. In germline, CDR1 is SGHRS, CDR2 YFSETQ. The CDR3 bases are TGCGCCAGCAGCCCCGGACTAGCGGGAGACGAGCAGTACTTC. Its protein product is CASSPGLAGDEQYF.

The rearrangement joins TRBV5-1 to TRBJ2-2, with TRBD1 identical over 8 bases. The length of the CDR3 is 13 residues. CDR1 is SGHRS, CDR2 YFSETQ, per germline. The V gene end was trimmed by 3 bases and the J gene end by 13 bases; junction bases not matched to a gene: 8. CDR3 sequence: CASSYEDRDGLFF. The CDR3, as DNA: TGCGCCAGCAGCTACGAGGACAGGGACGGGCTGTTTTTT.

The chain couples TRBV6-1 to TRBJ1-1, with D unresolved. V was cut by 7 bases and J by 8 bases, with 14 bases left in between. CDR1 is MNHNS and CDR2 is SASEGT in the germline V gene. The length of the CDR3 is 12 residues. CDR3 DNA: TGTGCCAGCATCAAGGGAGGGTTGGAAGCTTTCTTT. Translating gives CASIKGGLEAFF.

The chain has TRBV2 and TRBJ1-2; 7 bases agree with TRBD1. The CDR3 has 16 amino acids. Germline CDR1 reads SNHLY; CDR2 reads FYNNEI. Trimming at V came to 5 bases and at J to 1 base, leaving 10 bases not matched to a gene. The CDR3 DNA sequence: TGTGCCAGCAGTCACAGGGGAGGTCGGAATAACTATGGCTACACCTTC. The encoded protein is CASSHRGGRNNYGYTF.

This clone showed up just once. The J gene is TRBJ1-3, the V gene TRBV6-5; D unclear. Germline assignment: CDR1 MNHEY and CDR2 SVGAGI. This CDR3 region has 11 residues. V lost 8 bases and J 2 bases, leaving 4 bases between the germline ends. CDR3 in amino acids: CASFTGNTIYF. Written as DNA, the CDR3 is TGTGCCAGCTTCACTGGAAACACCATATATTTT.

CDR3 amino acids: CASRSYQETQYF. The CDR3 DNA reads TGTGCCAGCCGATCGTACCAAGAGACCCAGTACTTC. The V gene is TRBV2, the J gene TRBJ2-5; D not resolved. The V gene lost 8 bases and the J gene lost 0 bases, with 7 bases spanning the gap. This CDR3 is 12 amino acids long. Germline V gene data show CDR1 as SNHLY and CDR2 as FYNNEI. Supplemented by reference TRBV2 and TRBJ2-5, the full variable domain reads EPEVTQTPSHQVTQMGQEVILRCVPISNHLYFYWYRQILGQKVEFLVSFYNNEISEKSEIFDDQFSVERPDGSNFTLKIRSTKLEDSAMYFCASRSYQETQYFGPGTRLLVL.

Only one count was recorded for this clone. The V call is TRBV10-1, the J call TRBJ1-1; D uncertain. The CDR3 sequence is 13 residues long. The germline V gene encodes CDR1 WNHNN and CDR2 SYGVQD (reference sequence). V gave up 2 bases and J gave up 4 bases, with 8 bases separating them. The CDR3 loop is CASSERGPTEAFF. As DNA, the CDR3 is TGCGCCAGCAGTGAGAGAGGGCCCACTGAAGCTTTCTTT.

V gene TRBV30 combines with J gene TRBJ1-1; TRBD1 might be the D (6 bases). V lost 8 bases and J 1 base, leaving 17 bases between the germline ends. CDR3 length: 14 residues. The germline V gene encodes CDR1 GTSNPN and CDR2 SVGIG (reference sequence). In DNA form, the CDR3 reads TGTGCCGCTAGCGAGCTGGGGGCGAACACTGAAGCTTTCTTT. Translation gives CAASELGANTEAFF.

The chain links TRBV4-1 to TRBJ2-1; D is ambiguous. The CDR3 contains 21 residues. The germline CDR1 and CDR2 sequences are MGHRA and YSYEKL. V was clipped by 3 bases and J by 0 bases, with 27 bases between them. The CDR3 DNA follows: TGCGCCAGCAGCCACCCCATGGAGAGGAGAGTGGGGTCTAGCTCCTACAATGAGCAGTTCTTC. Its protein is CASSHPMERRVGSSSYNEQFF.

The rearrangement joins TRBV11-3 to TRBJ2-2; no clear D gene. Germline lookup yields CDR1 SGHNT and CDR2 YENEEA. The CDR3 contains 12 residues. The germline V and J ends were trimmed by 3 bases and 3 bases, with 2 bases remaining between them. Here the CDR3 reads CASSFYTGELFF. As DNA, the CDR3 is TGTGCCAGCAGCTTTTACACCGGGGAGCTGTTTTTT.

The chain uses TRBV11-2 and TRBJ2-5, with TRBD1 matching 7 bases. Per germline, CDR1 SGHAT and CDR2 FQNNGV. The CDR3 spans 16 residues. The V segment lost 1 base and the J segment 5 bases; nucleotides outside the gene matches: 10. CDR3 DNA: TGTGCCAGCAGCTTAGGCGAACGACCCAGGGGGGAGACCCAGTACTTC. It translates to CASSLGERPRGETQYF.

This chain joins TRBV5-1 and TRBJ1-1; D gene uncertain. V gave up 5 bases and J gave up 2 bases, with 10 bases separating them. CDR3 length: 13 amino acids. CDR1 SGHRS and CDR2 YFSETQ come from the germline V gene. CDR3 nucleotide sequence: TGCGCCAGCAGTTTTCAGGCAAACACTGAAGCTTTCTTT. Amino acids: CASSFQANTEAFF.

The V and J genes are TRBV2 and TRBJ2-7; 7 bases align to TRBD1. Germline loops: CDR1 SNHLY, CDR2 FYNNEI. CDR3 length equals 16 residues. The V and J ends lost 4 bases and 0 bases, in that order; junction bases with no gene match: 9. DNA for the CDR3: TGTGCCAGCAGTGGGAGCCGGGACAGCAGCTCCTACGAGCAGTACTTC. It translates to CASSGSRDSSSYEQYF.

V gene TRBV5-1 combines with J gene TRBJ1-2; D perhaps matches TRBD1 (6 bases). Trimming shortened V by 0 bases and J by 10 bases, and 10 bases separated the two germline ends. This CDR3 is built from 12 residues. The germline CDR1 and CDR2 sequences are SGHRS and YFSETQ. In DNA form, the CDR3 reads TGCGCCAGCAGCTTGGAGGGGGTAGACTACACCTTC. Translating gives CASSLEGVDYTF.

The CDR3, as DNA: TGTGCCAGCAACCCTCGAGAGGGAGGAATACAAGAGACCCAGTACTTC. Its protein is CASNPREGGIQETQYF. V gene TRBV11-2 combines with J gene TRBJ2-5; tentatively, D is TRBD2 (6 bases). This CDR3 contains 16 residues. Trimming removed 7 bases from V and 2 bases from J, with 20 bases in between. Germline V CDR1 and CDR2: SGHAT, FQNNGV.

In this sample, this clone turned up a few times. The chain uses TRBV19 and TRBJ2-1; TRBD2 might be the D (5 bases). The length of the CDR3 is 11 residues. Trimming shortened V by 9 bases and J by 4 bases, and 7 bases separated the two germline ends. The V gene's germline CDR1 is LNHDA and CDR2 SQIVND (reference sequence). The CDR3 DNA reads TGTGCCAGCGGGGTTTACAATGAGCAGTTCTTC. This encodes CASGVYNEQFF.

This CDR3 reads CASSPLGRALYNEQFF. Here the CDR3 DNA reads TGTGCCAGCAGCCCTCTAGGGCGGGCGCTCTACAATGAGCAGTTCTTC. This chain links TRBV27 with TRBJ2-1; D may be TRBD2 (5 bases). Germline lookup yields CDR1 MNHEY and CDR2 SMNVEV (reference sequence). The germline V and J ends were trimmed by 6 bases and 3 bases, with 18 bases remaining between them. This CDR3 comprises 16 residues.

This chain links TRBV6-5 with TRBJ2-6, with TRBD1 matching over 8 bases. The length of the CDR3 is 16 residues. Germline V gene data show CDR1 as MNHEY and CDR2 as SVGAGI. J was trimmed by 0 bases and V by 3 bases; bases with no gene match: 1. The CDR3 sequence is CASSYGTGSGANVLTF. The CDR3 DNA is TGTGCCAGCAGTTATGGGACAGGCTCTGGGGCCAACGTCCTGACTTTC.